This T cell receptor (beta chain) was observed in a study of cytomegalovirus exposure and HLA in healthy donors (dated by TCRdb to about 2017). Describing the broader study: An earlier analysis of roughly 500 of the donors reported under 300 Gb of sequence data and 95 million to 120 million unique TCR beta sequences obtained from about 170 million T cells. An early release covering over 500 HLA-typed donors comprised about 300 gigabases of sequencing data and 85 million or so unique TCR sequences. Among the approximately 430 genotyped donors, around 81% belonged to the genetic ancestry cluster associated with self-reported Caucasian donors. The study aimed to test whether signatures of past pathogen exposure could be identified by cataloging public T cell receptors. The T cell repertoires of about 700 subjects were profiled by immunosequencing and related to cytomegalovirus serostatus. Besides the first cohort of 666 subjects, a separate validation cohort made up of around 120 different subjects was used. The study combined high-throughput TCR immunosequencing, statistical association of individual TCRs with disease status, and machine learning to predict cytomegalovirus infection status. In a later analysis, previously published TCR beta repertoires from 550 to 750 donors were re-analyzed and high-resolution HLA genotyping was added so that TCR occurrence patterns could be studied. Rather than drawing on any new phenotypic data, the later analysis identified candidate immune exposures from TCR beta sequences and the way those sequences occurred across donors. An earlier analysis of several hundred of the donors used high-throughput TCR beta sequencing to judge whether each TCR beta V gene segment behaved as functional or pseudogenic. Alongside the repertoire data, information on donor age, sex, ethnicity and CMV serostatus was compiled. A later genetic analysis used genome-wide SNP genotypes for about three fifths of the 666 donors, treating that subset as a discovery cohort. Every discovery cohort repertoire had been produced on one sequencing platform. HLA typing included class I and class II loci at four-digit resolution. The number of donors typed differed by locus, with 629-630 for A, B, C, DRB1 and DQB1, about 500 for DQA1, 600 to 610 for DPA1, and approximately 470 for DPB1. About 5 DR-DQ haplotypes were handled as single units for association and clustering, since linkage in the cohort was strong. Across some 400 genotyped donors of the cohort, an average of roughly 200,000 unique TCR beta nucleotide sequences per donor were sequenced, and roughly 20% of those sequences were non-productive.

The cysteine opens and the phenylalanine closes a CDR3 of 14 amino acids. The CDR3 DNA has 42 bases and is translated from base 1. The V end loses 6 bases and the J end loses 3 bases, and a stretch of 12 bases separates them. CDR1 and CDR2 are drawn from the germline V gene: MDHEN, SYDVKM. This clone was found once. It has no known antigen specificity. No qualities accompany the bases; no much larger clone lies one base away. Beyond this particular receptor, the publication reports: A few of the identified cytomegalovirus-associated TCR beta chains were confirmed in vitro to be specific for cytomegalovirus antigens. In an earlier analysis of approximately 590 of the donors, most TCR beta V segments appeared in productive rearrangements about 87% or about 30% of the time, broadly matching IMGT annotations. The authors suggested that the approach could potentially be extended to other disease states and immunological phenotypes. According to a later analysis, parvovirus B19, influenza, CMV and Epstein-Barr virus appeared linked to several top co-occurrence clusters. Assigning TCR associations to individual alleles was difficult when HLA alleles, especially DR and DQ, strongly co-occurred. The sequencing pipeline was judged likely to have produced a cluster of highly shared sequence variants as a technical artifact. Because HLA typing was unavailable for some donors at each locus, only the typed subset was used in association tests. A total of around 150 TCR beta chains were listed by the study as associated with cytomegalovirus. Immune exposure information for the cohort was limited to CMV serostatus. A later analysis associated about 17,000 TCR beta sequences with specific HLA alleles at a false discovery rate of 0.05. According to a later genetic analysis, donors in an Asian-associated ancestry cluster had fewer N-insertions in productive TCRs than the approximately 630-donor mean. In a later analysis, HLA-associated TCR beta chains were found to be more clonally expanded and to have lower generation probabilities than equally common non-associated chains. According to a later analysis, TCR association rates differed among HLA loci, with DRB1 alleles showing the most associated TCRs and HLA-C alleles showing the fewest. The presence/absence analyses assumed that sequencing depth was roughly uniform across donors, and that assumption may not be true. In a later genetic analysis, a missense DCLRE1C variant was associated with V-gene and J-gene trimming of TCR beta chains, and the association was replicated in an independent cohort. Some IMGT-functional V segments, including TRBV6-2 and TRBV6-3, could not be distinguished by the 87-base-pair reads and were therefore excluded. The earlier analysis of around 600 of the donors excluded some 16 rarely observed V segments, including chromosome 9 orphons, because counts were too low. Across donors, most TCR sequences were observed very rarely, whereas some public TCRs were present in many individuals. Linkage disequilibrium might explain the correlated functional status among segregating V segments, but an unknown experimental factor could not be excluded. A further reported finding was that TCR beta sequences accurately predicted the HLA-A and HLA-B alleles for most subjects in the first cohort. In both the original and validation cohorts, the classifier was reported to diagnose cytomegalovirus status with high specificity and sensitivity. In this cohort, only TCR beta chains were sequenced, and detectable features were limited by the absence of alpha or paired-chain data. Most CMV-associated TCR beta chains appeared to be HLA-restricted in a later analysis, and the HLA associations seemed to be driven largely by CMV exposure.

The method was the immunoSEQ multiplex PCR assay. The multiplex PCR relied on a mix of 60 forward primers for TCR Vbeta segments and 13 reverse primers for TCR Jbeta segments. The CDR3 region of rearranged TCR beta genes was amplified from genomic DNA with a multiplex PCR assay. Amplified TCR beta libraries were sequenced as 87-base-pair reads on the Illumina HiSeq System. In the source study's methods: A later analysis counted approximately 76 million unique TCR beta chains across the 640 or so repertoires, and 9 million to 14 million of these chains were shared by at least two donors. To remove PCR and sequencing errors, raw reads were error-corrected and collapsed into unique sequences using a nearest-neighbor algorithm that merged closely related sequences. CDR3 sequences were aligned to IMGT reference sequences to assign V, D and J gene segments. For a sequence to be retained, a match of at least six nucleotides was required to both a V gene segment and a J gene segment. Rearrangements were called productive when the CDR3 lacked stop codons and stayed in frame with V and J; all others were non-productive. Following IMGT convention, CDR3 was defined as the stretch from the second conserved V-encoded cysteine to the conserved J-encoded phenylalanine. Sequences without an unambiguous match to a single V gene segment were excluded from the earlier analysis of a few hundred of the donors. An earlier analysis of several hundred of the donors called V segments functional above 56.7% productive rearrangements and segregating when the between-donor standard deviation exceeded 5%. A statistical classification framework was built to diagnose cytomegalovirus status from the catalog of TCR beta chain sequences. In a later analysis, V and J genes were assigned by comparing TCR nucleotide sequences against IMGT/GENE-DB human TR gene sequences. The TCRdist pipeline was used in a later analysis to assign CDR3 sequences and most-parsimonious VDJ recombination scenarios. In a later analysis, every TCR beta chain was defined by the combination of its CDR3 amino acid sequence and its V-gene family, and reads without a unique V-gene family were dropped. As a way to deal with suspected cross-contamination and a sequencing artifact, a later analysis dropped 450 to 600 nucleotide sequences that were highly shared and had low generation probability. In a later analysis, a clonal expansion index for each public chain was calculated from normalized within-repertoire ranks of inferred template counts. Generation probabilities in a later analysis came from a VDJ recombination model fitted to out-of-frame rearrangements, and those results were checked against IGoR. A later analysis scored TCR-TCR, TCR-HLA and TCR-CMV co-occurrence with hypergeometric tests, applying a repertoire-size bias correction to TCR pairs. False discovery rates were estimated in a later analysis by permuting HLA or CMV assignments 20 times. A later analysis grouped co-occurring TCRs with DBSCAN, adding TCRdist sequence similarity when clustering within HLA-allele-positive subsets. Co-occurrence clustering excluded repertoires with fewer than 30,000 or more than 120,000 public chains, plus five with anomalous nucleotide sharing. TCRdb took this table from immuneACCESS and kept in-frame rearrangements with V and J called. Such tables lack part of the clones; where checked against another copy, unresolved V genes explain under half of the gap, and the rest is unexplained. That table is the source of V, J and clone size, and D and trimming were worked out from the DNA. In all, the sample holds approximately 100,000 clones, and roughly 70% of those were seen once. 10% of the sample rests with the top ten.

The cohort was made up of 650 to 700 healthy bone marrow donors. Cohort members were all nominally healthy when sampled, although unrecorded immune exposures were likely present. The donor tested CMV seronegative, placing the donor among the 350 or so seronegative members of the cohort. Each donor provided a peripheral blood sample, and peripheral blood mononuclear cells were used for TCR beta sequencing. Genomic DNA extraction from the blood cell samples was performed with the Qiagen DNeasy Blood Extraction Kit. The source of this sequence is a man aged 45-60 years in good health and CMV-seronegative. The chain uses TRBV28 and TRBJ1-3; a tentative D match to TRBD1 spans 5 bases. The specimen sequenced was PBMCs. For the CDR3, the sequence is CASSLQVGGNTIYF. In nucleotides, the sequence is TGTGCCAGCAGCCTACAGGTCGGTGGAAACACCATATATTTT.